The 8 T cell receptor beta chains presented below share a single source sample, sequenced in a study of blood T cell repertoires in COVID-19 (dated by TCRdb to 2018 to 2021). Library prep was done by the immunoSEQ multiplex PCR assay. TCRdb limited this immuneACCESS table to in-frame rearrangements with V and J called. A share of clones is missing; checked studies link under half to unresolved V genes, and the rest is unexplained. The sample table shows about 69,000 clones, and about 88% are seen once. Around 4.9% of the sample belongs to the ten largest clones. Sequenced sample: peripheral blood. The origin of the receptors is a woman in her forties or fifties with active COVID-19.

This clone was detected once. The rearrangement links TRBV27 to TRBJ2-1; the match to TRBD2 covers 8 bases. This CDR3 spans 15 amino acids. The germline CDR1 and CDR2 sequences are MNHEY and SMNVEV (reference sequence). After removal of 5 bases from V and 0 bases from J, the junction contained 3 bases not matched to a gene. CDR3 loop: CASSPLADSYNEQFF. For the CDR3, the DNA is TGTGCCAGCAGTCCACTAGCGGACTCCTACAATGAGCAGTTCTTC.

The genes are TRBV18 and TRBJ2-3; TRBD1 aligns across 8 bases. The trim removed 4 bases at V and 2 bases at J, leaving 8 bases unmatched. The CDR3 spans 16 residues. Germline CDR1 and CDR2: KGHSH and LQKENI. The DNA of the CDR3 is TGTGCCAGCTCACTACGACAGGGGTCTCCCACAGATACGCAGTATTTT. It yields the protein CASSLRQGSPTDTQYF.

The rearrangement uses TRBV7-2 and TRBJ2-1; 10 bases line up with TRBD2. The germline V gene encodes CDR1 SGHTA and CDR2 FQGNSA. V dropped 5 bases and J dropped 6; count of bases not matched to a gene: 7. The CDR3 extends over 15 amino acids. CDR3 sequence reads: CASSQAGGRRNEQFF. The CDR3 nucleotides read TGTGCCAGCAGCCAAGCGGGAGGGCGACGCAATGAGCAGTTCTTC.

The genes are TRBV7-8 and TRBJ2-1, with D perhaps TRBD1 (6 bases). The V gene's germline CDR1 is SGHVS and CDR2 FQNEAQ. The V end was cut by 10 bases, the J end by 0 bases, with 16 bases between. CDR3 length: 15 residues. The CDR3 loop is CATSNTDSSYNEQFF. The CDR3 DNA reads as TGTGCCACCTCTAACACGGACAGCTCCTACAATGAGCAGTTCTTC.

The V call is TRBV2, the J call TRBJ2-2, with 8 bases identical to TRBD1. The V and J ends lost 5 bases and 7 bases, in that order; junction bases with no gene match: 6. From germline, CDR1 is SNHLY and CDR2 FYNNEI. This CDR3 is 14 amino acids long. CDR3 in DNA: TGTGCCAGCAGTTCGGGACAGGCAATCGGGGAGCTGTTTTTT. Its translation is CASSSGQAIGELFF.

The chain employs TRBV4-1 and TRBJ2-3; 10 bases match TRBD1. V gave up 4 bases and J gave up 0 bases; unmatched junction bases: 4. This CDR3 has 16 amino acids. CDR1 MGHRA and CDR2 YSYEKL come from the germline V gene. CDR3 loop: CASSPWGQGSTDTQYF. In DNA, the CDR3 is TGCGCCAGCAGCCCCTGGGGACAGGGGAGCACAGATACGCAGTATTTT.

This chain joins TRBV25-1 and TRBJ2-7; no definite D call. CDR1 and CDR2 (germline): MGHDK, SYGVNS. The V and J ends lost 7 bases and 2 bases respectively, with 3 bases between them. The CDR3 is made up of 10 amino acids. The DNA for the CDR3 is TGTGCCAGCACGGCCTACGAGCAGTACTTC. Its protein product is CASTAYEQYF.

CDR3 protein: CASSAPTETHNYGYTF. The DNA of the CDR3 is TGTGCCAGCAGTGCCCCGACAGAAACGCATAACTATGGCTACACCTTC. This chain links TRBV6-4 with TRBJ1-2; a possible D gene is TRBD1 (5 bases). This CDR3 has 16 residues. Germline V gene data show CDR1 as MRHNA and CDR2 as SNTAGT. Trimming pared 4 bases from V and 1 base from J, leaving 16 bases between.